One sample yielded the 15 T cell receptor beta chains listed below, sequenced in a study of shared clonotypes between healthy human individuals. The protocol was immunoSEQ multiplex PCR, while the TCRdb copy is restricted to in-frame clones and leaves out a portion. The repertoire holds approximately 1.5 million clones, with approximately 98.5% as singletons. Sequenced: naive CD4+ T cells sorted from blood. Subset defined: CD45RA+ positively selected. These receptor sequences come from a man aged 30 to 39 in good health.

The chain joins TRBV5-1 to TRBJ1-1; no clear D. The CDR3 covers 14 residues. V lost 4 bases to trimming and J lost 1 base, with 11 bases between them. In germline, CDR1 is SGHRS, CDR2 YFSETQ. CDR3 nucleotides: TGCGCCAGCAGCGTTCGGGGATGGAACACTGAAGCTTTCTTT. Protein product: CASSVRGWNTEAFF. Together with reference TRBV5-1 and TRBJ1-1, the CDR3 gives the full variable domain: KAGVTQTPRYLIKTRGQQVTLSCSPISGHRSVSWYQQTPGQGLQFLFEYFSETQRNKGNFPGRFSGRQFSNSRSEMNVSTLELGDSALYLCASSVRGWNTEAFFGQGTRLTVV.

The V call is TRBV29-1, the J call TRBJ1-1; a possible D gene is TRBD1 (5 bases). The CDR3 length is 13 residues. Germline V gene data show CDR1 as SQVTM and CDR2 as ANQGSEA. Trimming pared 6 bases from V and 6 bases from J, leaving 17 bases between. CDR3 DNA sequence: TGCAGCGTCCAGTGGGGGGGAAGGTCTGAAGCTTTCTTT. This encodes CSVQWGGRSEAFF.

The V gene is TRBV6-1, the J gene TRBJ1-3; TRBD1 agrees at 8 bases. CDR3 size: 15 residues. Per germline, CDR1 MNHNS and CDR2 SASEGT. V lost 5 bases to trimming and J lost 5 bases; unmatched junction nucleotides: 8. Here the CDR3 DNA reads TGTGCCAGCAGTCACGGACAGGGCGGCCGAAACACCATATATTTT. It codes for CASSHGQGGRNTIYF.

The V call is TRBV7-2, the J call TRBJ2-1, with D possibly being TRBD2 (5 bases). CDR1 and CDR2 from the germline V gene are SGHTA and FQGNSA. V dropped 0 bases and J dropped 0 bases, with 12 bases sitting between them. The CDR3 is made up of 17 amino acids. CDR3 sequence (DNA): TGTGCCAGCAGCTTAGCTGCGGGTCTAAGCTCCTACAATGAGCAGTTCTTC. This gives the protein CASSLAAGLSSYNEQFF.

This clone has a single count. The chain combines TRBV5-1 with TRBJ2-7; D may be TRBD1 or TRBD2 (5 bases each). Germline CDR1 is SGHRS and CDR2 is YFSETQ. V was cut by 2 bases and J by 8 bases, with 17 bases left in between. The CDR3 covers 14 residues. DNA for the CDR3: TGCGCCAGCAGCTTAGAACCGGGACCCAAGAAGCAGTACTTC. This encodes CASSLEPGPKKQYF.

Points on this clone: This sample also contains other DNA sequences that code for the same CDR3. V is TRBV29-1 and J is TRBJ2-7; 13 bases align to TRBD2. The CDR3 runs 14 residues. Germline V gene sequence: CDR1 SQVTM, CDR2 ANQGSEA. V shed 4 bases and J 2 bases; nucleotides not matched to a gene: 2. In DNA form, the CDR3 reads TGCAGCGTTGTCGGACTAGCGGGAGCCTACGAGCAGTACTTC. Protein sequence: CSVVGLAGAYEQYF.

The V call is TRBV28, the J call TRBJ2-1; 8 nucleotides match TRBD1. The CDR3 loop spans 14 amino acids. CDR1 is MDHEN and CDR2 is SYDVKM in the germline V gene. After removal of 3 bases from V and 5 bases from J, the junction contained 3 bases not matched to a gene. This CDR3 reads CASSFVQGDNEQFF. CDR3 DNA sequence: TGTGCCAGCAGTTTCGTACAGGGGGACAATGAGCAGTTCTTC.

The gene calls are TRBV7-9 and TRBJ2-7; no reliable D call. The germline V gene encodes CDR1 SEHNR and CDR2 FQNEAQ (reference sequence). Trimming shortened V by 5 bases and J by 5 bases, and 10 bases separated the two germline ends. The CDR3 covers 12 residues. The CDR3 DNA reads as TGTGCCAGCAGCGTTTCGGTCGACGAGCAGTACTTC. It yields the protein CASSVSVDEQYF.

The chain employs TRBV5-6 and TRBJ1-5; D may be TRBD1 (6 bases). This CDR3 region has 13 residues. CDR1 is SGHDT, CDR2 YYEEEE, per germline. V was trimmed by 3 bases and J by 4 bases, leaving 8 bases between them. This CDR3 reads CASSSGANQPQHF. CDR3 DNA: TGTGCCAGCAGCTCGGGGGCGAATCAGCCCCAGCATTTT. Looking up the rest from reference TRBV5-6 and TRBJ1-5 gives the full variable domain: DAGVTQSPTHLIKTRGQQVTLRCSPKSGHDTVSWYQQALGQGPQFIFQYYEEEERQRGNFPDRFSGHQFPNYSSELNVNALLLGDSALYLCASSSGANQPQHFGDGTRLSIL.

J is TRBJ1-1 and V is TRBV5-4; TRBD1 matches 8 bases. CDR1 and CDR2 (germline): SGHNT, YYREEE (reference sequence). V dropped 4 bases and J dropped 0; count of bases not matched to a gene: 5. This CDR3 comprises 15 residues. CDR3 in amino acids: CASSPLQGVNTEAFF. As DNA, the CDR3 is TGTGCCAGCAGCCCGCTACAGGGGGTGAACACTGAAGCTTTCTTT.

The V gene is TRBV6-5, the J gene TRBJ2-5, with D unclear. Trimming stripped 6 bases from V and 5 bases from J, with 19 bases between. CDR3 size: 15 residues. Germline V gene lookup returns CDR1 MNHEY and CDR2 SVGAGI. The CDR3: CASSHGLGGLETQYF. As DNA, the CDR3 is TGTGCCAGCAGCCACGGTCTCGGCGGCCTTGAGACCCAGTACTTC.

This clone has only one observation. The genes are TRBV7-9 and TRBJ2-5, with D possibly being TRBD1 (6 bases). From germline, CDR1 is SEHNR and CDR2 FQNEAQ (reference sequence). The CDR3 runs 13 residues. Trimming removed 5 bases from V and 5 bases from J, with 12 bases in between. This CDR3 reads CASSATGIETQYF. The CDR3 DNA is TGTGCCAGCAGCGCTACAGGGATCGAGACCCAGTACTTC.

J is TRBJ2-2 and V is TRBV7-3; the D is unclear. CDR3 length equals 13 residues. The germline gives CDR1 SGHTA, CDR2 FQGTGA. Trimming cost V 7 bases and J 4 bases, with 10 bases left between them. In DNA, the CDR3 is TGTGCCAGCACCTCCGACGTCACCGGGGAGCTGTTTTTT. Encoded protein: CASTSDVTGELFF.

This chain links TRBV18 with TRBJ1-3; TRBD1 matches 8 bases. J was trimmed by 2 bases and V by 2 bases; bases with no gene match: 5. The length of the CDR3 is 16 residues. The germline V gene encodes CDR1 KGHSH and CDR2 LQKENI. The CDR3 DNA is TGTGCCAGCTCACCAGTACAGGACAGGGCTGGAAACACCATATATTTT. Protein sequence: CASSPVQDRAGNTIYF.

The chain has TRBV25-1 and TRBJ2-7; D unclear. With 2 bases removed from V and 2 bases from J, the gap between germline ends came to 10 bases. Germline-derived CDR1 and CDR2 are MGHDK and SYGVNS. The CDR3 has 14 residues. CDR3 sequence: CASSEVGYPYEQYF. The CDR3 nucleotides read TGTGCCAGCAGTGAAGTAGGCTACCCCTACGAGCAGTACTTC.